This TCR beta chain emerged from a study of T cells in Graves' hyperthyroidism and ophthalmopathy. Study findings and constraints: The model anticipated ophthalmopathy a median 6.5 months pre-onset.

Of note for this clonotype: The target antigen is unknown.

The study left out patients who had uncontrolled infection, other autoimmune disease, pregnancy or lactation. Diagnoses were made from clinical symptoms, serum measures (thyroxine and TRAb), thyroid ultrasound and orbital computed tomography. The CDR3 is 16 residues long. V shed 4 bases, J shed 5 bases, and the junction held 6 bases outside the gene matches. Germline CDR1 LGHNA, CDR2 YNFKEQ. RNA transcripts served as the template for amplifying TCR beta CDR3 regions. The HTBI primer set drove a first-round RT-PCR of the TCR CDR3. Using its own MiXCR run on the multiplex PCR reads, TCRdb lists one record per CDR3 protein. The repertoire holds hundreds of thousands of distinct CDR3 sequences, with around 14% as singletons.

The chain combines TRBV4-2 with TRBJ2-7; TRBD2 aligns across 15 bases. This TCR was sampled from a woman between 18 and 30 years old with Graves' hyperthyroidism that later progressed to Graves' ophthalmopathy. Specimen: blood. CDR3 bases: TGTGCCAGCAGCCCGCGGCGGACTAGCGGGAGGGACGAGCAGTACTTC. Translating it yields CASSPRRTSGRDEQYF.